This entry describes one T cell receptor beta chain. Here immunoSEQ multiplex PCR was the method, and the copy in TCRdb shows in-frame clones only, minus some. The profile covers roughly 70,000 clones, with 82% appearing a single time and 5% taken by the ten largest. The data belong to a study of OX40 agonist ivuxolimab in advanced cancers. Source: CD4+ or CD8+ T cells sorted from blood, taken in a trial of the OX40 agonist ivuxolimab. The receptor comes from an adult with an advanced solid tumor such as melanoma, head and neck, liver or kidney cancer.

This CDR3 reads CASSRGGVGYSYEQYF. The CDR3 region has the DNA TGTGCCAGCAGCCGCGGCGGGGTAGGCTATTCCTACGAGCAGTACTTC. The rearrangement joins TRBV27 to TRBJ2-7; TRBD2 might be the D (6 bases). Trimming removed 6 bases from V and 1 base from J, with 19 bases in between. The CDR3 sequence is 16 residues long. CDR1 is MNHEY and CDR2 is SMNVEV in the germline V gene (reference sequence).